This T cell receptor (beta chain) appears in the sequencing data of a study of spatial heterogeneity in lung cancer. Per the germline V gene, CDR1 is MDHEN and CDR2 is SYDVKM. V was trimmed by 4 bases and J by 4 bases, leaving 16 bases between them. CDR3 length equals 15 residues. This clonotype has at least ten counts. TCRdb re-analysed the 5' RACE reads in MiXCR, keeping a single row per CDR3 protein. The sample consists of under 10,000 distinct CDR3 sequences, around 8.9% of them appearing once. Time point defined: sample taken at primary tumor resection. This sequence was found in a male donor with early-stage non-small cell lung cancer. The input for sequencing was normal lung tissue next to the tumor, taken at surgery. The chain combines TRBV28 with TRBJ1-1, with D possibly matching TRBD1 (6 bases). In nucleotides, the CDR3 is TGTGCCAGCAGTTCGGGGGGGGCCCAGGGCACTGAAGCTTTCTTT. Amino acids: CASSSGGAQGTEAFF.